Each of the 22 T cell receptor beta chains below was sequenced from the same sample in a study of cytomegalovirus exposure and HLA in healthy donors. With 60 Vbeta and 13 Jbeta primers, the PCR was carried out. Sequenced by immunoSEQ multiplex PCR; TCRdb stores in-frame clones only, minus some. The sample yields over 150,000 clones, roughly 77% seen once. The sample comprised PBMCs. These TCRs come from a male donor in good health and CMV-seronegative.

V gene TRBV19 combines with J gene TRBJ1-1, with 7 bases identical to TRBD1. After removal of 7 bases from V and 6 bases from J, the junction contained 8 bases not matched to a gene. Germline V gene data show CDR1 as LNHDA and CDR2 as SQIVND (reference sequence). The CDR3 is 13 amino acids. The CDR3 DNA sequence: TGTGCCAGTATCGGGGGACAGTTGGCTGAAGCTTTCTTT. Protein: CASIGGQLAEAFF.

This clone has just one count. This chain links TRBV4-1 with TRBJ2-5, with D maybe TRBD2 (5 bases). The last part of the DNA fits TRBJ2-7 better; the J call may be wrong. The CDR3 consists of 14 residues. CDR1 is MGHRA and CDR2 is YSYEKL in the germline V gene. CDR3 loop: CASSQDGERNEQYF. Here the CDR3 DNA reads TGCGCCAGCAGCCAAGATGGGGAGCGAAACGAGCAGTACTTC.

Comments on this clone: Other DNA sequences in the sample encode the same CDR3. The chain joins TRBV27 to TRBJ2-7, with 11 positions matching TRBD2. The junction had 8 bases not matched to a gene; V was cut back by 5 bases and J by 2 bases. The CDR3 has 16 residues. CDR1 and CDR2 from the germline V gene are MNHEY and SMNVEV (reference sequence). In nucleotides, the CDR3 is TGTGCCAGCAGTCGTCTCCAGACTAGCGGGGCCTACGAGCAGTACTTC. Translation: CASSRLQTSGAYEQYF.

The J gene is TRBJ2-4, the V gene TRBV7-6; 9 bases align to TRBD2. CDR1 is SGHVS and CDR2 is FNYEAQ in the germline V gene. Trimming cost V 2 bases and J 3 bases; bases outside gene matches: 2. This CDR3 is built from 15 residues. DNA of the CDR3: TGTGCCAGCAGCTTACGCGGGGGGGTCAAAAACATTCAGTACTTC. This codes for CASSLRGGVKNIQYF.

The chain combines TRBV28 with TRBJ2-1; TRBD2 matches at 8 bases. Unmatched junction bases numbered 9, after V lost 1 base and J lost 7 bases. This CDR3 spans 16 amino acids. The germline gives CDR1 MDHEN, CDR2 SYDVKM. The CDR3 protein is CASSLSTSGSLNEQFF. CDR3 in DNA: TGTGCCAGCAGTTTATCGACGAGCGGGAGTTTAAATGAGCAGTTCTTC.

The J gene is TRBJ1-1, the V gene TRBV4-1; D is unclear. This CDR3 has 13 amino acids. Per the germline V gene, CDR1 is MGHRA and CDR2 is YSYEKL. Trimming cost V 2 bases and J 1 base, with 5 bases left between them. CDR3 protein: CASSQQSNTEAFF. CDR3 DNA sequence: TGCGCCAGCAGCCAACAGTCGAACACTGAAGCTTTCTTT.

The V call is TRBV6-4, the J call TRBJ2-1; 8 bases line up with TRBD2. The V gene's germline CDR1 is MRHNA and CDR2 SNTAGT. The CDR3 has 15 amino acids. The ends lost 0 bases at V and 8 bases at J; junction bases unmatched: 6. The CDR3 protein is CASSDSSGSWYEQFF. CDR3 bases: TGTGCCAGCAGTGACTCAAGCGGGAGTTGGTATGAGCAGTTCTTC.

This clone has more than one count but fewer than ten. This chain connects TRBV5-1 to TRBJ1-2, with 7 nucleotides matching TRBD1. The CDR3 contains 12 residues. Germline-derived CDR1 and CDR2 are SGHRS and YFSETQ. J gave up 7 bases and V 0 bases, and 0 bases lay outside the gene matches. For the CDR3, the DNA is TGCGCCAGCAGCTTGGAGGGGGCTGGCTACACCTTC. This translates into CASSLEGAGYTF.

This chain connects TRBV28 to TRBJ1-1; D perhaps matches TRBD1 (6 bases). The germline CDR1 and CDR2 sequences are MDHEN and SYDVKM. This CDR3 contains 12 residues. V was pared by 5 bases and J by 9 bases, with 13 bases between. The CDR3 reads CASSVPGQKAFF. For the CDR3, the DNA is TGTGCCAGCAGTGTGCCGGGACAAAAAGCTTTCTTT.

The rearrangement links TRBV27 to TRBJ2-3, with 12 bases fitting TRBD2. CDR3 length: 15 residues. From germline, CDR1 is MNHEY and CDR2 SMNVEV (reference sequence). The V and J ends lost 3 bases and 6 bases, in that order; junction bases with no gene match: 4. The CDR3 DNA follows: TGTGCCAGCAGTTTCCGACTAGCGGGAGAGGATACGCAGTATTTT. This codes for CASSFRLAGEDTQYF.

Comments on this clone: Different DNA sequences within this sample yield the same CDR3. The V call is TRBV20-1, the J call TRBJ1-1; a possible D gene is TRBD1 (5 bases). Trimming pared 6 bases from V and 5 bases from J, leaving 10 bases between. The CDR3 runs to 11 residues. CDR1 and CDR2 from the germline V gene are DFQATT and SNEGSKA (reference sequence). The DNA for the CDR3 is TGCAGTGCGCGACAGTTGACTGAAGCTTTCTTT. The encoded protein is CSARQLTEAFF.

This clone was seen a few times. The CDR3 sequence is CASSQFVQGGQTQYF. DNA of the CDR3: TGTGCCAGCAGCCAATTTGTACAGGGGGGGCAGACGCAGTATTTT. V and J are TRBV14 and TRBJ2-3; a weak D match, TRBD1 (8 bases). V shed 2 bases and J shed 9 bases, with 18 bases lying between them. Germline CDR1 is SGHDN and CDR2 is FVKESK. The CDR3 runs 15 residues.

The rearrangement links TRBV2 to TRBJ1-3, with D possibly TRBD1 on 5 matching bases. CDR3 length equals 15 residues. Trimming stripped 1 base from V and 2 bases from J, with 9 bases between. Germline V gene sequence: CDR1 SNHLY, CDR2 FYNNEI. CDR3 residues: CASSEVSGPGNTIYF. As DNA, the CDR3 is TGTGCCAGCAGTGAAGTATCAGGGCCTGGAAACACCATATATTTT.

This rearrangement joins TRBV5-1 to TRBJ2-1; D gene uncertain. There are 14 residues in the CDR3. Germline loops: CDR1 SGHRS, CDR2 YFSETQ. Trimming took 0 bases from V and 0 from J, leaving 4 bases between them. The DNA for the CDR3 is TGCGCCAGCAGCTTGGGAGGCTCCTACAATGAGCAGTTCTTC. This translates into CASSLGGSYNEQFF.

The chain couples TRBV7-2 to TRBJ2-7, with D perhaps matching TRBD2 (6 bases). Germline loops: CDR1 SGHTA, CDR2 FQGNSA. V was shortened by 5 bases and J by 2 bases, with 16 bases between the two germline ends. CDR3 length: 15 amino acids. CDR3 amino acids: CASSPYSGGTYEQYF. The CDR3 bases are TGTGCCAGCAGCCCTTACTCAGGCGGGACCTACGAGCAGTACTTC.

The chain combines TRBV7-2 with TRBJ1-2; D ambiguous. CDR1 SGHTA and CDR2 FQGNSA come from the germline V gene. Trimming stripped 1 base from V and 4 bases from J, with 4 bases between. This CDR3 region has 12 residues. CDR3: CASSLGLYGYTF. The CDR3 DNA reads as TGTGCCAGCAGCTTAGGGCTCTATGGCTACACCTTC.

This clone was counted only a few times. J is TRBJ2-3 and V is TRBV5-4; 14 bases match TRBD2. J lost 0 bases, V lost 3 bases, and 6 bases had no gene match. CDR3 length: 18 residues. Per germline, CDR1 SGHNT and CDR2 YYREEE (reference sequence). CDR3 coding DNA: TGTGCCAGCAGCTCGCGTGGACTAGCGGGGGGAAGCACAGATACGCAGTATTTT. This sequence encodes CASSSRGLAGGSTDTQYF.

This clone was counted many times. The chain joins TRBV6-6 to TRBJ2-2, with 10 bases aligning to TRBD2. Looked up from germline, CDR1 is MNHNY and CDR2 is SVGAGI (reference sequence). This CDR3 comprises 16 residues. V shed 7 bases, J shed 8 bases, and the junction held 13 bases outside the gene matches. The CDR3 nucleotides read TGTGCCAGCACCCCGGGACTAGCGAGTCTCCGGGGGGAGCTGTTTTTT. Its translation: CASTPGLASLRGELFF.

The V and J genes are TRBV4-1 and TRBJ2-2, with unresolved D. V lost 3 bases and J 7 bases, leaving 12 bases between the germline ends. Germline V gives CDR1 MGHRA, CDR2 YSYEKL. The CDR3 totals 14 residues. The CDR3 DNA reads TGCGCCAGCAGCCAGCTAGGAGTCGGCGGGGAGCTGTTTTTT. Amino acids: CASSQLGVGGELFF.

The rearrangement uses TRBV4-1 and TRBJ1-4; D not resolved. Trimming stripped 1 base from V and 0 bases from J, with 9 bases between. Germline assignment: CDR1 MGHRA and CDR2 YSYEKL. The CDR3 consists of 16 residues. As DNA, the CDR3 is TGCGCCAGCAGCCAAGGGGTAGCCTCAACTAATGAAAAACTGTTTTTT. Translating it yields CASSQGVASTNEKLFF.

This rearrangement joins TRBV6-6 to TRBJ2-5, with TRBD2 as a possible D gene (7 bases). CDR3 length: 14 residues. Germline assignment: CDR1 MNHNY and CDR2 SVGAGI (reference sequence). The V and J ends lost 11 bases and 0 bases respectively, with 16 bases between them. In DNA form, the CDR3 reads TGTGCCGGGAGGGGACACATAAACCAAGAGACCCAGTACTTC. Protein product: CAGRGHINQETQYF.

V gene TRBV27 combines with J gene TRBJ2-1; 8 bases line up with TRBD2. CDR1 and CDR2 (germline): MNHEY, SMNVEV (reference sequence). V lost 6 bases to trimming and J lost 3 bases; unmatched junction nucleotides: 19. This CDR3 spans 19 amino acids. Written as DNA, the CDR3 is TGTGCCAGCAGCCGGAGGACGGTCGGGGGGGCTGGCTACTACAATGAGCAGTTCTTC. This sequence encodes CASSRRTVGGAGYYNEQFF.